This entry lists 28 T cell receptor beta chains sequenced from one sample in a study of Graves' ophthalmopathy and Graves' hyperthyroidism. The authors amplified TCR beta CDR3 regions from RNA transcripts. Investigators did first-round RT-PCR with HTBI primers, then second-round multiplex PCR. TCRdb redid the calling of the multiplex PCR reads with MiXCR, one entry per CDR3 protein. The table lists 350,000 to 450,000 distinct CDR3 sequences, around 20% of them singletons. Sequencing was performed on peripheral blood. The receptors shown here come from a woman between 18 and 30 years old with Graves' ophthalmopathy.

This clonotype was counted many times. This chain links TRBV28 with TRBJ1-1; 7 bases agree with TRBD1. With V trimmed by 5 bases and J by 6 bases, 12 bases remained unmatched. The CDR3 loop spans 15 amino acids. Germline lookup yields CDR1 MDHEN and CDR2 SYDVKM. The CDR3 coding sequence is TGTGCCAGCAGTCTACAAGAGGGGGCTTTGGCTGAAGCTTTCTTT. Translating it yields CASSLQEGALAEAFF.

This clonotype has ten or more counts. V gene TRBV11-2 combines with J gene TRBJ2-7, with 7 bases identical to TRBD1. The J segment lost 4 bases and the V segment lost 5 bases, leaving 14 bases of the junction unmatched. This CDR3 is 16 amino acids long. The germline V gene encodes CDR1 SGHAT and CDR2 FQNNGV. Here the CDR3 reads CASSGRQGLTRYEQYF. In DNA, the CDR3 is TGTGCCAGCAGCGGACGACAGGGCCTGACCCGTTACGAGCAGTACTTC.

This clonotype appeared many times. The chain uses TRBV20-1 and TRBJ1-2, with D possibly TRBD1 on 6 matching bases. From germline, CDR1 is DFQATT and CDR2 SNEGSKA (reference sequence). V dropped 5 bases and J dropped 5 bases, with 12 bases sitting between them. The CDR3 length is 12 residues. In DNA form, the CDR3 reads TGCAGTGCTGGAACAGGGCCTTATGGCTACACCTTC. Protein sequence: CSAGTGPYGYTF.

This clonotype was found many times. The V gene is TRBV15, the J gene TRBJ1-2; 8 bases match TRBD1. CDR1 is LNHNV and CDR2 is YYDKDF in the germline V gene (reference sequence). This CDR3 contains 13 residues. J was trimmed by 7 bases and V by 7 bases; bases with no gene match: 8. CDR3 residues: CATNAQGAPGYTF. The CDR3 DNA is TGTGCCACCAACGCCCAGGGGGCTCCTGGCTACACCTTC.

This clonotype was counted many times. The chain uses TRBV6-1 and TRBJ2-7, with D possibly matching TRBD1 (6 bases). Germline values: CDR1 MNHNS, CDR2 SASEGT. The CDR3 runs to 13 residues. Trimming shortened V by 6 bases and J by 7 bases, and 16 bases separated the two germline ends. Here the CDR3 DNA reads TGTGCCAGCAGCACGCTGCAGGGGCTGGAGCAGTACTTC. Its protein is CASSTLQGLEQYF.

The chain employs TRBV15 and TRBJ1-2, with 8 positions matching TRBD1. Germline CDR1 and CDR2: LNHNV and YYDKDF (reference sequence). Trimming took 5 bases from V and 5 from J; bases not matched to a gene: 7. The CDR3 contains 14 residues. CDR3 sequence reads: CATSSRTGIYGYTF. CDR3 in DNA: TGTGCCACCAGCTCCCGGACAGGGATATATGGCTACACCTTC.

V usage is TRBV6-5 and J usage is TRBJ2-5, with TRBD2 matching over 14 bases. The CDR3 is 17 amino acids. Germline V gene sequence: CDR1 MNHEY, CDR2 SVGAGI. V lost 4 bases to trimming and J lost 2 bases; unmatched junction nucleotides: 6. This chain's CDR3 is CASSSLGLAGGQETQYF. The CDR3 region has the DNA TGTGCCAGCAGTTCCCTTGGACTAGCGGGGGGTCAAGAGACCCAGTACTTC.

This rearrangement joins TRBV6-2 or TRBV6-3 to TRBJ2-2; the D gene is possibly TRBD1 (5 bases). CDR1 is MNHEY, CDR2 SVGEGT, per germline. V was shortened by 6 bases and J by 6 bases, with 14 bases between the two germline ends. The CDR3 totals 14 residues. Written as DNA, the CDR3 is TGTGCCAGCAGCCCAACCGGACACCCCGGGGAGCTGTTTTTT. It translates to CASSPTGHPGELFF.

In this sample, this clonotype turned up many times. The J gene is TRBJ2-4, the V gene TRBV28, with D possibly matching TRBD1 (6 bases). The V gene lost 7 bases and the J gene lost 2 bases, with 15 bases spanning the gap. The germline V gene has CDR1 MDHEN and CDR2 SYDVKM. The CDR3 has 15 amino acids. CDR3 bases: TGTGCCAGCACCGGCTCACAGGGTTCCAAAAACATTCAGTACTTC. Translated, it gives CASTGSQGSKNIQYF.

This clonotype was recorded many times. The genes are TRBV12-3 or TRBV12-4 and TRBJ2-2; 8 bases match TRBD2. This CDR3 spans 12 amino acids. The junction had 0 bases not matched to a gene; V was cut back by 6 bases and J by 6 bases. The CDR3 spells CASRRGAGELFF. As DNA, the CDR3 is TGTGCCAGCAGGCGGGGGGCCGGGGAGCTGTTTTTT.

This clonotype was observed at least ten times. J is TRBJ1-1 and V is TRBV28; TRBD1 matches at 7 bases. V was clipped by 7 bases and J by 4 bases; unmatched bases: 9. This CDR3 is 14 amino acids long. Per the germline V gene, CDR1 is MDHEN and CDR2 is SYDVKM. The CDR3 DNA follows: TGTGCCAGCATGATGAGGGGGCTGGGCACTGAAGCTTTCTTT. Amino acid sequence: CASMMRGLGTEAFF.

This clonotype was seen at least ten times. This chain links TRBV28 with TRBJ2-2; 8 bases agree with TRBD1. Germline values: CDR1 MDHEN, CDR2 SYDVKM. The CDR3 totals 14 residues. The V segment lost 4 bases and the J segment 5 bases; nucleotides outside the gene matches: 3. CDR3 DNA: TGTGCCAGCAGTTCGGACAGGGAGACCGGGGAGCTGTTTTTT. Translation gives CASSSDRETGELFF.

CDR3 in amino acids: CATSRGKTYEQYF. The CDR3 bases are TGTGCCACCAGCAGAGGGAAAACCTACGAGCAGTACTTC. The chain uses TRBV15 and TRBJ2-7; no firm D call. The CDR3 extends over 13 amino acids. Per germline, CDR1 LNHNV and CDR2 YYDKDF (reference sequence). V was trimmed by 1 base and J by 2 bases, leaving 6 bases between them.

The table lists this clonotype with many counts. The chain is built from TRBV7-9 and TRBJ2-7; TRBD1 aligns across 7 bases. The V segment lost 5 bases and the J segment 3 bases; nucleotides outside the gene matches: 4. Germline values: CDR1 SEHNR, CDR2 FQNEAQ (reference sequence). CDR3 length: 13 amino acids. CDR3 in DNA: TGTGCCAGCAGCCGAGGGACAGACTACGAGCAGTACTTC. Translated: CASSRGTDYEQYF.

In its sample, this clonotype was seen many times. The CDR3 DNA reads TGTGCCAGCAGTGCACTAGCGGGAAAGACCTCCTACGAGCAGTACTTC. Protein sequence: CASSALAGKTSYEQYF. The gene calls are TRBV25-1 and TRBJ2-7, with 10 bases fitting TRBD2. Germline V gives CDR1 MGHDK, CDR2 SYGVNS. There are 16 residues in the CDR3. V dropped 4 bases and J dropped 0; count of bases not matched to a gene: 6.

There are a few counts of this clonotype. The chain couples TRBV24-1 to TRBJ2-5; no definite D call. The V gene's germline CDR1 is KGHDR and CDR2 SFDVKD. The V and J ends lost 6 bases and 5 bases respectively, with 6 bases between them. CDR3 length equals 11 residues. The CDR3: CATSKRETQYF. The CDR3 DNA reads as TGTGCCACCAGTAAAAGGGAGACCCAGTACTTC.

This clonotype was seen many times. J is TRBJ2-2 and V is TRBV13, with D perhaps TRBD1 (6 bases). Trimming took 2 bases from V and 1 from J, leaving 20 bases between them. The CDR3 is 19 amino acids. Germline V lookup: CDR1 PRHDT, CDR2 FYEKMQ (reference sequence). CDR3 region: CASSLYLQMRGKNTGELFF. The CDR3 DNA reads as TGTGCCAGCAGCTTATACTTACAGATGAGGGGGAAGAACACCGGGGAGCTGTTTTTT.

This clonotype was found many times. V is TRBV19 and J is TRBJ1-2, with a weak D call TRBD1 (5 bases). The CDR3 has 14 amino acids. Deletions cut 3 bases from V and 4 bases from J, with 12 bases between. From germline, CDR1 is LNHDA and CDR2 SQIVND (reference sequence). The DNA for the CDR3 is TGTGCCAGTAGTATCCCCGGGACGGTCTATGGCTACACCTTC. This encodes CASSIPGTVYGYTF.

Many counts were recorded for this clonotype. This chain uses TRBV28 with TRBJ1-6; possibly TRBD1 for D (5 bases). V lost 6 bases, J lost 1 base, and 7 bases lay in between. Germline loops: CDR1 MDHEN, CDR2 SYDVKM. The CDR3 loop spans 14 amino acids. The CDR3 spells CASRKGSYNSPLHF. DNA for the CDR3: TGTGCCAGCAGGAAGGGGTCCTATAATTCACCCCTCCACTTT.

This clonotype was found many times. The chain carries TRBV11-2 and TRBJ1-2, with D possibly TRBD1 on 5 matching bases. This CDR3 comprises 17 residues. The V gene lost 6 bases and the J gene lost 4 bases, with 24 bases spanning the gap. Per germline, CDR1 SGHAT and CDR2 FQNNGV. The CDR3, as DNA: TGTGCCAGCAGGCGCCGGGACTCATCATCGGGAACCTATGGCTACACCTTC. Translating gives CASRRRDSSSGTYGYTF.

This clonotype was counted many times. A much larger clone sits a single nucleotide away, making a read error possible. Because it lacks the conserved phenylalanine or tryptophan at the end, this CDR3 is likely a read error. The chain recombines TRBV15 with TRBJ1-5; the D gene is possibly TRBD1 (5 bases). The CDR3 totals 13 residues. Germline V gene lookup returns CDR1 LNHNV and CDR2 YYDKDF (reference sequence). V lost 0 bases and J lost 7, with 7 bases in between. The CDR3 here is CATSREGGQPQHL. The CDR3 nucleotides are TGTGCCACCAGCAGAGAGGGGGGACAGCCCCAGCATTTG.

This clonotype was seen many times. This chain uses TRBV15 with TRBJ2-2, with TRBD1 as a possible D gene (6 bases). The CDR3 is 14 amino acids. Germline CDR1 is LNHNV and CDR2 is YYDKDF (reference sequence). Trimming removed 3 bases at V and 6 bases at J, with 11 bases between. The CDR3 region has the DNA TGTGCCACCAGCAGGCGACAGGCCCCCGGGGAGCTGTTTTTT. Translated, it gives CATSRRQAPGELFF.

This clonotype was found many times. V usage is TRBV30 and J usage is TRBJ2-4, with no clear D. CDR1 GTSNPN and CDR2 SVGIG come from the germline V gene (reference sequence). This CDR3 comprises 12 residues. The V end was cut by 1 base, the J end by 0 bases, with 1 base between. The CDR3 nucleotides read TGTGCCTGGAGTGGAGCCAAAAACATTCAGTACTTC. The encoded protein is CAWSGAKNIQYF.

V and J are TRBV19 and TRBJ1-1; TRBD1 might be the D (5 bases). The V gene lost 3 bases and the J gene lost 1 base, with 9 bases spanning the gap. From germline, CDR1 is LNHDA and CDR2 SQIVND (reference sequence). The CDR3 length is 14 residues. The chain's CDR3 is CASSIHTGNTEAFF. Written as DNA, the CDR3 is TGTGCCAGTAGTATCCACACAGGGAACACTGAAGCTTTCTTT. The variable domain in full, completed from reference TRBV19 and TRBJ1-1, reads DGGITQSPKYLFRKEGQNVTLSCEQNLNHDAMYWYRQDPGQGLRLIYYSQIVNDFQKGDIAEGYSVSREKKESFPLTVTSAQKNPTAFYLCASSIHTGNTEAFFGQGTRLTVV.

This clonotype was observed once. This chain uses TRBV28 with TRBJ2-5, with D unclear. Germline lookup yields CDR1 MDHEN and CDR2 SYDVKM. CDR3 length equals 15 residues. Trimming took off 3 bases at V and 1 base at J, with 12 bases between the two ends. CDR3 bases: TGTGCCAGCAGTTTCCTAGTCACCCTCCAAGAGACCCAGTACTTC. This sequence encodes CASSFLVTLQETQYF.

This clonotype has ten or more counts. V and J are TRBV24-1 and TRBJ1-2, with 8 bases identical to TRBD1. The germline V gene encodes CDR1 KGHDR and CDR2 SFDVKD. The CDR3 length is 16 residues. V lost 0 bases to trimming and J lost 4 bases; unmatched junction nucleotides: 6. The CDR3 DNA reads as TGTGCCACCAGTGATTTGGGTCAGGGGGCGCGCTATGGCTACACCTTC. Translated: CATSDLGQGARYGYTF.

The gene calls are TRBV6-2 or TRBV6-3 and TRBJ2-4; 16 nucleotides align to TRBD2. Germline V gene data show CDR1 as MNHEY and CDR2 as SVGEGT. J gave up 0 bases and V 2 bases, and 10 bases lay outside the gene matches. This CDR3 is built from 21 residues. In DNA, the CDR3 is TGTGCCAGCAGTTACGGCCAAGGGACTAGCGGGAGGGCCGGAGCCAAAAACATTCAGTACTTC. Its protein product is CASSYGQGTSGRAGAKNIQYF.

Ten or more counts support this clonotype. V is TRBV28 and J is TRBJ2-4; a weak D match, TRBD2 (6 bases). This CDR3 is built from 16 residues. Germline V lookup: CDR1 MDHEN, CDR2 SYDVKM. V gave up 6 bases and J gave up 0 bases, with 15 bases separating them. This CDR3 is CASSETSSRAKNIQYF. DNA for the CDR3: TGTGCCAGCAGCGAAACTAGCTCCCGAGCCAAAAACATTCAGTACTTC.